Presented here are 25 T cell receptor beta chains from one specimen sequenced in a study of blood T cell repertoires in COVID-19. The protocol was immunoSEQ multiplex PCR, while the TCRdb copy is restricted to in-frame clones and leaves out a portion. This table holds over 200,000 clones, approximately 88% found once. Specimen: peripheral blood. The receptors stem from a human donor in a cohort sampled during active COVID-19.

This rearrangement joins TRBV5-8 to TRBJ2-7, with 9 positions matching TRBD2. The V and J ends lost 1 base and 1 base, in that order; junction bases with no gene match: 3. The germline gives CDR1 SGHTS, CDR2 YDEGEE. The CDR3 is 15 residues long. CDR3 protein: CASSLLAGQSYEQYF. CDR3 bases: TGTGCCAGCAGCTTGCTAGCGGGGCAATCCTACGAGCAGTACTTC.

CDR3 amino acids: CASSLLRSYYNEQFF. CDR3 DNA: TGTGCCAGCAGCTTATTAAGATCCTATTACAATGAGCAGTTCTTC. This chain uses TRBV11-2 with TRBJ2-1; D is undetermined. The germline gives CDR1 SGHAT, CDR2 FQNNGV. Trimming shortened V by 2 bases and J by 4 bases, and 12 bases separated the two germline ends. The CDR3 is 15 amino acids.

The CDR3 DNA follows: TGTGCCAGCTCCCAGAGACAGGGGGCAACTAATGAAAAACTGTTTTTT. It codes for CASSQRQGATNEKLFF. The chain recombines TRBV18 with TRBJ1-4, with TRBD1 identical over 9 bases. Germline V gives CDR1 KGHSH, CDR2 LQKENI. V was clipped by 6 bases and J by 0 bases; unmatched bases: 5. This CDR3 is 16 amino acids long.

For the CDR3, the DNA is TGTGCCAGCGCATCGGTCGCAACTAATGAAAAACTGTTTTTT. This gives the protein CASASVATNEKLFF. V gene TRBV6-5 combines with J gene TRBJ1-4, with D unclear. Germline-derived CDR1 and CDR2 are MNHEY and SVGAGI. V gave up 8 bases and J gave up 0 bases, with 10 bases separating them. The CDR3 loop spans 14 amino acids.

This chain joins TRBV18 and TRBJ2-6, with D possibly being TRBD1 (6 bases). This CDR3 comprises 18 residues. Germline V gene data show CDR1 as KGHSH and CDR2 as LQKENI. V shed 4 bases and J shed 0 bases, with 16 bases lying between them. This CDR3 reads CASSQRTVPSSGANVLTF. The CDR3, as DNA: TGTGCCAGCTCACAAAGGACAGTTCCGAGCTCTGGGGCCAACGTCCTGACTTTC.

V usage is TRBV5-4 and J usage is TRBJ2-7; TRBD2 matches at 8 bases. V was pared by 4 bases and J by 2 bases, with 8 bases of the junction left unmatched. The length of the CDR3 is 15 residues. CDR1 is SGHNT, CDR2 YYREEE, per germline (reference sequence). In DNA, the CDR3 is TGTGCCAGCAGCCGCGGGGGGACGGCTACCTACGAGCAGTACTTC. Residues: CASSRGGTATYEQYF.

Only one count was recorded for this clone. This rearrangement joins TRBV6-5 to TRBJ2-7; D possibly corresponds to TRBD2 (5 bases). The CDR3 is made up of 12 amino acids. The germline V gene has CDR1 MNHEY and CDR2 SVGAGI. The V and J ends lost 2 bases and 7 bases respectively, with 9 bases between them. This chain's CDR3 is CASSYRTGEQYF. Written as DNA, the CDR3 is TGTGCCAGCAGTTACCGTACGGGGGAGCAGTACTTC.

V usage is TRBV28 and J usage is TRBJ2-3; 8 bases are a match to TRBD2. The CDR3 is made up of 15 amino acids. The V and J ends lost 3 bases and 2 bases, in that order; junction bases with no gene match: 4. CDR1 is MDHEN and CDR2 is SYDVKM in the germline V gene. The CDR3 DNA reads TGTGCCAGCAGTTTGACTAGCGCTTTCACAGATACGCAGTATTTT. Translated, it gives CASSLTSAFTDTQYF.

In regard to this clone: Germline is not matched at one junction end, which may reflect a read error. The chain combines TRBV11-2 with TRBJ2-5; 10 nucleotides agree with TRBD1. CDR1 is SGHAT, CDR2 FQNNGV, per germline. The CDR3 covers 15 residues. CDR3 protein: CASSLDRGLKETQYF. CDR3 sequence (DNA): TGTGCCAGCAGCCTAGACAGGGGGCTTAAAGAGACCCAGTACTTC.

The V gene is TRBV6-2 or TRBV6-3, the J gene TRBJ2-7; 9 bases match TRBD1. V lost 2 bases and J lost 1; bases outside the gene matches: 12. From germline, CDR1 is MNHEY and CDR2 SVGEGT. This CDR3 spans 18 amino acids. The CDR3 loop is CASSYPTPQGQGSYEQYF. DNA of the CDR3: TGTGCCAGCAGTTACCCCACACCCCAGGGACAGGGTTCCTACGAGCAGTACTTC.

This clone was picked up one time. The chain employs TRBV28 and TRBJ2-6; a weak D match, TRBD2 (5 bases). CDR1 and CDR2 (germline): MDHEN, SYDVKM. V was clipped by 6 bases and J by 0 bases, with 9 bases between them. The CDR3 loop spans 15 amino acids. This CDR3 is CASSEGFSGANVLTF. The CDR3 coding sequence is TGTGCCAGCAGCGAGGGCTTCTCTGGGGCCAACGTCCTGACTTTC.

The chain has TRBV4-1 and TRBJ2-7; D gene unclear. With 0 bases removed from V and 2 bases from J, the gap between germline ends came to 14 bases. The CDR3 loop spans 16 amino acids. Germline CDR1 is MGHRA and CDR2 is YSYEKL. CDR3 sequence (DNA): TGCGCCAGCAGCCAAGAGTTCGGCGGCAAGGCCTACGAGCAGTACTTC. Protein: CASSQEFGGKAYEQYF.

This clone has ten or more counts. The V gene is TRBV7-9, the J gene TRBJ2-2; 7 bases are shared with TRBD2. V lost 4 bases, J lost 0 bases, and 2 bases stayed unmatched. In germline, CDR1 is SEHNR, CDR2 FQNEAQ (reference sequence). CDR3 size: 15 residues. The CDR3 is CASSSGLSNTGELFF. The CDR3 nucleotides read TGTGCCAGCAGCTCGGGACTATCGAACACCGGGGAGCTGTTTTTT.

This chain uses TRBV6-5 with TRBJ2-7; tentative D call: TRBD1 (6 bases). Germline CDR1 MNHEY, CDR2 SVGAGI. There are 16 residues in the CDR3. Trimming stripped 4 bases from V and 2 bases from J, with 18 bases between. CDR3 in amino acids: CASSSHPWGRTYEQYF. In nucleotides, the CDR3 is TGTGCCAGCAGTTCTCACCCCTGGGGGCGGACCTACGAGCAGTACTTC.

This sequence joins TRBV7-9 and TRBJ1-4; D not resolved. Germline loops: CDR1 SEHNR, CDR2 FQNEAQ (reference sequence). CDR3 size: 15 residues. Trimming pared 3 bases from V and 7 bases from J, leaving 15 bases between. The CDR3 DNA is TGTGCCAGCAGCTTGATGGGCGGGAGTGGTGAAAAACTGTTTTTT. Protein product: CASSLMGGSGEKLFF.

V is TRBV11-1 and J is TRBJ2-5; 8 bases align to TRBD1. With 2 bases clipped from V and 5 bases from J, the junction kept 7 bases outside the gene matches. The CDR3 runs 15 residues. The germline V gene encodes CDR1 SGHAT and CDR2 FQDESV (reference sequence). For the CDR3, the DNA is TGTGCCAGCAGCTTATCGGCAGGGGGCCTGGAGACCCAGTACTTC. Protein product: CASSLSAGGLETQYF.

This chain connects TRBV9 to TRBJ2-3, with 9 bases fitting TRBD2. With 4 bases clipped from V and 4 bases from J, the junction kept 7 bases outside the gene matches. The germline gives CDR1 SGDLS, CDR2 YYNGEE. The CDR3 length is 15 residues. The CDR3 protein is CASSPGGRGADTQYF. The CDR3 DNA follows: TGTGCCAGCAGCCCCGGCGGGAGGGGTGCAGATACGCAGTATTTT.

V is TRBV5-6 and J is TRBJ1-2; D remains unclear. V lost 7 bases, J lost 7 bases, and 20 bases lay in between. CDR1 SGHDT and CDR2 YYEEEE come from the germline V gene. This CDR3 has 14 residues. The DNA of the CDR3 is TGTGCCAGCCCTTCGCACAGTGCGCACTTTGGCTACACCTTC. Translation gives CASPSHSAHFGYTF.

V is TRBV12-3 or TRBV12-4 and J is TRBJ1-1; the D is unclear. Trimming left V 3 bases short and J 3 bases short, with 8 bases between. This CDR3 comprises 13 residues. This CDR3 is CASSFSRYTEAFF. CDR3 bases: TGTGCCAGCAGTTTTTCCAGATACACTGAAGCTTTCTTT.

This clone was seen a few times. The rearrangement joins TRBV12-3 or TRBV12-4 to TRBJ1-1, with no clear D. This CDR3 region has 13 residues. The V end was cut by 7 bases, the J end by 1 base, with 10 bases between. CDR3 DNA: TGTGCCAGCACCCGAAGCGGGAACACTGAAGCTTTCTTT. It yields the protein CASTRSGNTEAFF.

This clone was recorded once. This chain joins TRBV19 and TRBJ2-5; 12 bases align to TRBD2. Germline V gene sequence: CDR1 LNHDA, CDR2 SQIVND (reference sequence). The CDR3 length is 16 residues. Germline trimming cut 4 bases from V and 5 bases from J; bases unmatched to any gene: 8. The DNA of the CDR3 is TGTGCCAGTAGTACGGGACTAGCGGGCCTAAGGGAGACCCAGTACTTC. Translating it yields CASSTGLAGLRETQYF. The full variable domain, completed using reference TRBV19 and TRBJ2-5, is DGGITQSPKYLFRKEGQNVTLSCEQNLNHDAMYWYRQDPGQGLRLIYYSQIVNDFQKGDIAEGYSVSREKKESFPLTVTSAQKNPTAFYLCASSTGLAGLRETQYFGPGTRLLVL.

The rearrangement joins TRBV30 to TRBJ1-1; D is possibly TRBD1 (5 bases). Germline V gene sequence: CDR1 GTSNPN, CDR2 SVGIG (reference sequence). This CDR3 has 13 residues. V was cut by 3 bases and J by 7 bases, with 15 bases left in between. This chain's CDR3 is CAWRGQALDEAFF. CDR3 in DNA: TGTGCCTGGAGGGGGCAGGCCCTAGATGAAGCTTTCTTT.

The gene calls are TRBV10-3 and TRBJ1-1; tentatively, D is TRBD1 (5 bases). Trimming took 0 bases from V and 6 from J, leaving 17 bases between them. CDR1 is ENHRY, CDR2 SYGVKD, per germline. The CDR3 totals 16 residues. DNA for the CDR3: TGTGCCATCAGTGAGTCGGCAGGTGACCCGGGGGCTGAAGCTTTCTTT. Protein sequence: CAISESAGDPGAEAFF.

This clone occurred once. The chain has TRBV7-6 and TRBJ1-5; 8 bases align to TRBD1. The length of the CDR3 is 18 residues. Germline loops: CDR1 SGHVS, CDR2 FNYEAQ. The V and J ends lost 5 bases and 2 bases, in that order; junction bases with no gene match: 14. The CDR3 here is CASSPAGGVGIGNQPQHF. DNA for the CDR3: TGTGCCAGCAGCCCCGCAGGGGGCGTCGGGATAGGCAATCAGCCCCAGCATTTT.

This sequence joins TRBV7-9 and TRBJ2-5; 7 bases align to TRBD1. CDR1 SEHNR and CDR2 FQNEAQ come from the germline V gene (reference sequence). J lost 5 bases, V lost 3 bases, and 12 bases had no gene match. This CDR3 comprises 16 residues. The CDR3 DNA reads as TGTGCCAGCAGCTTCATAAATCGAGGGGGCGGCGAGACCCAGTACTTC. It codes for CASSFINRGGGETQYF.